The rows below give T cell receptor beta chains drawn from one sample of a study of OX40 agonist ivuxolimab in advanced cancers. Method: immunoSEQ multiplex PCR; TCRdb's copy keeps in-frame clones and lacks some. The sample shows some 20,000 clones, 65% to 85% of them seen only once. The specimen comprised CD4+ or CD8+ T cells sorted from blood, sampled in a trial of the OX40 agonist ivuxolimab. These receptors came from an adult with an advanced solid tumor such as melanoma, head and neck, liver or kidney cancer. CDR3s include the opening cysteine and the closing phenylalanine or tryptophan. Each record gives: D gene, J gene, V gene, clone size, CDR3 protein, CDR3 DNA. D genes are given only for firm matches. Size values are once, few and many counts, or a class for expanded clones, and some rows have none.

>TRBD1|TRBJ2-1|TRBV15|once
CATNPGQGSYNEQFF
TGTGCCACCAACCCTGGACAGGGCTCCTACAATGAGCAGTTCTTC
>-|TRBJ2-7|TRBV6-4|-
CASSPSGTGTYEQYF
TGTGCCAGCAGTCCCTCCGGGACGGGCACCTACGAGCAGTACTTC
>TRBD2|TRBJ2-7|TRBV13|-
CASSFREAGIDEQYF
TGTGCCAGCAGCTTCCGAGAAGCGGGAATTGACGAGCAGTACTTC
>-|TRBJ2-1|TRBV27|-
CASTPTGLHNEQFF
TGTGCCAGCACTCCCACCGGGCTACACAATGAGCAGTTCTTC
>TRBD2|TRBJ2-1|TRBV19|once
CASSLSSGRYNEQFF
TGTGCCAGTAGTCTCTCTAGCGGGCGATACAATGAGCAGTTCTTC
>-|TRBJ2-7|TRBV11-3|-
CASSLTFGQTYEQYF
TGTGCCAGCAGCTTAACTTTTGGACAGACCTACGAGCAGTACTTC
>TRBD2|TRBJ2-1|TRBV6-4|few
CASSDSSGYNEQFF
TGTGCCAGCAGTGACTCTAGCGGGTACAATGAGCAGTTCTTC
>-|TRBJ2-1|TRBV14|-
CASSHRAYNEQFF
TGTGCCAGCAGCCACAGGGCGTACAATGAGCAGTTCTTC
>-|TRBJ2-5|TRBV14|medium-sized
CASRPTGRPQETQYF
TGTGCCAGCAGGCCGACGGGACGACCCCAAGAGACCCAGTACTTC
>-|TRBJ2-7|TRBV5-5|-
CASSFSDSLYHEQYF
TGTGCCAGCAGCTTTAGCGACAGCCTATACCACGAGCAGTACTTC
>-|TRBJ1-1|TRBV10-3|few
CAINEARETTEAFF
TGTGCCATCAATGAAGCCAGGGAGACCACTGAAGCTTTCTTT
>-|TRBJ1-3|TRBV7-9|-
CASSLARATGNTIYF
TGTGCCAGCAGCTTAGCACGAGCTACTGGAAACACCATATATTTT
>-|TRBJ2-5|TRBV27|-
CASSYKGFETQYF
TGTGCCAGCAGTTACAAAGGGTTTGAGACCCAGTACTTC
>TRBD2|TRBJ2-1|TRBV4-1|-
CASSRSGGAYNEQFF
TGCGCCAGCAGTCGCTCGGGGGGAGCCTACAATGAGCAGTTCTTC
>TRBD1|TRBJ1-1|TRBV5-1|-
CASSLGDSNEAFF
TGCGCCAGCAGCTTGGGGGACAGTAATGAAGCTTTCTTT
>-|TRBJ2-7|TRBV11-2|few
CASSFHTGGGDYEQYF
TGTGCCAGCAGCTTCCACACAGGGGGGGGTGACTACGAGCAGTACTTC
>TRBD2|TRBJ2-7|TRBV27|-
CASSLSASGRYEQYF
TGTGCCAGCAGCCTCAGCGCTAGCGGGAGATACGAGCAGTACTTC
>TRBD1|TRBJ1-1|TRBV6-1|-
CASSDEIGGGRNTEAFF
TGTGCCAGCAGTGATGAGATTGGAGGGGGCCGGAACACTGAAGCTTTCTTT
>TRBD1|TRBJ1-1|TRBV29-1|-
CSAPGQGGTEAFF
TGCAGCGCGCCCGGACAGGGGGGCACTGAAGCTTTCTTT
>-|TRBJ2-1|TRBV9|-
CASTPRRNNEQFF
TGTGCCAGCACTCCTAGGAGAAACAATGAGCAGTTCTTC
>-|TRBJ2-7|TRBV13|-
CASSLAGLSIDEQYF
TGTGCCAGCAGCTTAGCAGGACTCTCCATCGACGAGCAGTACTTC
>TRBD1|TRBJ2-1|TRBV28|-
CASSPRDSGNEQFF
TGTGCCAGCAGTCCTAGGGACAGCGGCAATGAGCAGTTCTTC